The 16 T cell receptor beta chains in this list originate from one sample, sequenced in a study of CD8+CD57+ T cells in acquired aplastic anemia. Template material for TCR beta VDJ and CDR3 profiling consisted of genomic DNA. TCRdb itself ran the reads through MiXCR, one entry per CDR3 protein. Of about 150,000 distinct CDR3 sequences in the sample, 40% to 55% were seen once. The authors sequenced patients whose flow cytometry had shown CD8+CD57+ cell expansion. The sequencing input was sorted CD4+, CD8+, or CD8+CD57+ T cells (not recorded which) from PBMCs. These receptors came from a human donor with aplastic anemia.

Concerning this clonotype itself: At one boundary the junction diverges from the germline segment, which might be a read error. This chain connects TRBV7-9 to TRBJ1-2; 8 nucleotides agree with TRBD1. The CDR3 consists of 13 residues. Germline V CDR1 and CDR2: SEHNR, FQNEAQ (reference sequence). DNA of the CDR3: TGTGCCAGCAGCTGGGGACAGGACTTCGGCTACGCCTTC. Residues: CASSWGQDFGYAF.

This clonotype was seen ten or more times. The chain combines TRBV27 with TRBJ1-6; 8 positions agree with TRBD1. This CDR3 contains 13 residues. Germline lookup yields CDR1 MNHEY and CDR2 SMNVEV (reference sequence). Unmatched junction bases numbered 4, after V lost 8 bases and J lost 7 bases. The CDR3 region has the DNA TGTGCCAGCGGACAGGGTAGGAATTCACCCCTCCACTTT. This sequence encodes CASGQGRNSPLHF.

The chain joins TRBV19 to TRBJ1-1; D unclear. The V end was cut by 3 bases, the J end by 3 bases, with 14 bases between. Germline values: CDR1 LNHDA, CDR2 SQIVND (reference sequence). The CDR3 is made up of 15 amino acids. The chain's CDR3 is CASSIHGRVDTEAFF. In nucleotides, the CDR3 is TGTGCCAGTAGTATCCACGGACGGGTGGACACTGAAGCTTTCTTT.

Regarding this clonotype: This sequence may be a read error, since a much larger clone differs from it by one base. The chain carries TRBV5-4 and TRBJ1-4; D may be TRBD1 (5 bases). The CDR3 is made up of 15 amino acids. Germline lookup yields CDR1 SGHNT and CDR2 YYREEE (reference sequence). V was clipped by 3 bases and J by 8 bases, with 17 bases between them. The CDR3 protein is CASSSGQGGREKLFF. The CDR3 DNA reads as TGTGCCAGCAGCTCGGGGCAGGGAGGACGGGAAAAACTGTTTTTT.

With regard to this clonotype: One end of the junction varies from germline; a read error may be responsible. This chain's CDR3 is CASISGGQFYEQCF. CDR3 DNA sequence: TGTGCCAGCATTTCCGGAGGACAGTTCTACGAGCAGTGCTTC. This chain connects TRBV2 to TRBJ2-7; a possible D gene is TRBD1 (6 bases). Germline V CDR1 and CDR2: SNHLY, FYNNEI. The CDR3 has 14 amino acids.

The chain recombines TRBV29-1 with TRBJ2-3, with unresolved D. The CDR3 extends over 14 amino acids. The V gene's germline CDR1 is SQVTM and CDR2 ANQGSEA. Trimming pared 3 bases from V and 2 bases from J, leaving 12 bases between. The CDR3 region is CSVDSVKYTDTQYF. CDR3 DNA: TGCAGCGTTGATTCGGTTAAGTACACAGATACGCAGTATTTT.

This clonotype was found once. This chain connects TRBV10-3 to TRBJ1-6; TRBD1 agrees at 7 bases. Germline lookup yields CDR1 ENHRY and CDR2 SYGVKD. V dropped 3 bases and J dropped 8; count of bases not matched to a gene: 1. The CDR3 contains 13 residues. The CDR3 nucleotides are TGTGCCATCAGTGACAGGGGGGATTCACCCCTCCACTTT. Protein: CAISDRGDSPLHF.

Ten or more counts support this clonotype. V usage is TRBV6-1 and J usage is TRBJ2-1, with D hard to call. The length of the CDR3 is 11 residues. V shed 7 bases and J shed 8 bases, with 9 bases lying between them. CDR1 and CDR2 (germline): MNHNS, SASEGT. The CDR3 DNA is TGTGCCAGCACCAGCGTGGATGAGCAGTTCTTC. Amino acids: CASTSVDEQFF.

This clonotype was seen repeatedly, ten times or more. The V and J genes are TRBV10-3 and TRBJ2-1; the match to TRBD1 covers 10 bases. This CDR3 has 16 amino acids. Germline V gene lookup returns CDR1 ENHRY and CDR2 SYGVKD. The ends lost 6 bases at V and 0 bases at J; junction bases unmatched: 5. DNA of the CDR3: TGTGCCATCAGGACCGGGACAGGGGACTCCTACAATGAGCAGTTCTTC. Translated: CAIRTGTGDSYNEQFF.

This clonotype was detected once. It is likely a read error, because the conserved phenylalanine at the end of the CDR3 is missing. The DNA is omitted, as the CDR3 cannot be located on it reliably, and the CDR3 follows TCRdb's listing. This chain joins TRBV3-1 and TRBJ2-1; the table calls TRBD2, which could not be checked here. The CDR3 sequence runs 9 residues, both termini included. Germline-derived CDR1 and CDR2 are LGHDT and YNNKEL (reference sequence). The CDR3 sequence is CASSQERAG.

The chain links TRBV28 to TRBJ1-6; D might be TRBD1 (6 bases). This CDR3 contains 17 residues. The V gene's germline CDR1 is MDHEN and CDR2 SYDVKM. Trimming removed 3 bases at V and 9 bases at J, with 21 bases between. CDR3 protein: CASSLNPPRDKSSPLHF. CDR3 in DNA: TGTGCCAGCAGTTTGAACCCCCCACGGGACAAGTCTTCACCCCTCCACTTT.

The chain links TRBV24-1 to TRBJ1-2, with a tentative D call TRBD1 (6 bases). The CDR3 is made up of 15 amino acids. Trimming took 4 bases from V and 8 from J, leaving 19 bases between them. In germline, CDR1 is KGHDR, CDR2 SFDVKD. The CDR3 protein is CATSEPLWDMEGYTF. The CDR3 DNA is TGTGCCACCAGTGAACCTCTGTGGGACATGGAAGGCTACACCTTC.

This clonotype occurred a few times. The chain combines TRBV2 with TRBJ1-6; 10 bases match TRBD1. V gave up 6 bases and J gave up 9 bases; unmatched junction bases: 2. Germline V gene data show CDR1 as SNHLY and CDR2 as FYNNEI. The CDR3 runs to 13 residues. The CDR3 DNA reads as TGTGCCAGCAGCGGGGACAGGGGTTCACCCCTCCACTTT. It yields the protein CASSGDRGSPLHF.

At least ten counts were recorded for this clonotype. CDR3 in amino acids: CSAGPGLAGGTQYF. The CDR3 DNA follows: TGCAGCGCCGGGCCGGGACTAGCGGGAGGTACGCAGTATTTT. The rearrangement joins TRBV29-1 to TRBJ2-3, with 15 bases identical to TRBD2. Germline trimming cut 7 bases from V and 8 bases from J; bases unmatched to any gene: 7. There are 14 residues in the CDR3. Per germline, CDR1 SQVTM and CDR2 ANQGSEA.

The chain combines TRBV15 with TRBJ1-6, with TRBD1 matching 7 bases. CDR1 and CDR2 (germline): LNHNV, YYDKDF (reference sequence). The ends lost 0 bases at V and 7 bases at J; junction bases unmatched: 6. The length of the CDR3 is 16 residues. The CDR3 sequence: CATSRDEGANNSPLHF. The CDR3 bases are TGTGCCACCAGCAGAGATGAGGGGGCTAACAATTCACCCCTCCACTTT.

There are many counts of this clonotype. As DNA, the CDR3 is TGTGCCAGCAGCTTAGCGCTAGAGAACACTGAAGCTTTCTTT. This translates into CASSLALENTEAFF. The gene calls are TRBV7-2 and TRBJ1-1; D ambiguous. V was trimmed by 0 bases and J by 1 base, leaving 6 bases between them. This CDR3 spans 14 amino acids. From germline, CDR1 is SGHTA and CDR2 FQGNSA.